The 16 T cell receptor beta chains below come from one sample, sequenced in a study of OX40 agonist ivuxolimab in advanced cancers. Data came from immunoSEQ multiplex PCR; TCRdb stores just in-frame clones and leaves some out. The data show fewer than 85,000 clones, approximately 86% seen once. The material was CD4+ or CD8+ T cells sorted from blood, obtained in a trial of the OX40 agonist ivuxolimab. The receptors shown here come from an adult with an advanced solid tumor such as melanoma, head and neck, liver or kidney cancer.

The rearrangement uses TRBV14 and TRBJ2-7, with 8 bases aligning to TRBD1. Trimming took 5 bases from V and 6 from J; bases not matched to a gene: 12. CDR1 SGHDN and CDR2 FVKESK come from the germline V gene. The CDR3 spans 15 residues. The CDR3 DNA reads TGTGCCAGCAGCGCCCTTGACAGGGGTCCCCTCGAGCAGTACTTC. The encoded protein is CASSALDRGPLEQYF.

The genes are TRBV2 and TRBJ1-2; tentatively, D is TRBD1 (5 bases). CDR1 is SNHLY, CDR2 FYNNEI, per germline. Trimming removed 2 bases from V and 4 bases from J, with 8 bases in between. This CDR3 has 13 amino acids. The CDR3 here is CASSERGGYGYTF. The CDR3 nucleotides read TGTGCCAGCAGTGAAAGGGGTGGCTATGGCTACACCTTC.

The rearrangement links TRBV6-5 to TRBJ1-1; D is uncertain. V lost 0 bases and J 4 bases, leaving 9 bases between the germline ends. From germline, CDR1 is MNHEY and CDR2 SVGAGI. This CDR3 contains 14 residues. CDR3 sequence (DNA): TGTGCCAGCAGTTACTCCGATTCTCGCACTGAAGCTTTCTTT. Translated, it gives CASSYSDSRTEAFF.

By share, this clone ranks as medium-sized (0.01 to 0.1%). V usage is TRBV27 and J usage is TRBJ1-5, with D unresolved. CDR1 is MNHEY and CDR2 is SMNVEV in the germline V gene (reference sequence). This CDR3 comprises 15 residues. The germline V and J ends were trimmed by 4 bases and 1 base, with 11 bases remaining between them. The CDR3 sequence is CASSSRAQSNQPQHF. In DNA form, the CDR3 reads TGTGCCAGCAGTTCCCGGGCCCAGAGCAATCAGCCCCAGCATTTT.

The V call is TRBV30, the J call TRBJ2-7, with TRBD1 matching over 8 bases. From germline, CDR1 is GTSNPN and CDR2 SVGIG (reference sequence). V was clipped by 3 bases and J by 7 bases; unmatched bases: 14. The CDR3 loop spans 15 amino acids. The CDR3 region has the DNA TGTGCCTGGAGAGAGACCAGGACAGGGAGGTTGGAGCAGTACTTC. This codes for CAWRETRTGRLEQYF. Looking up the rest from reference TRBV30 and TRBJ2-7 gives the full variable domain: SQTIHQWPATLVQPVGSPLSLECTVEGTSNPNLYWYRQAAGRGLQLLFYSVGIGQISSEVPQNLSASRPQDRQFILSSKKLLLSDSGFYLCAWRETRTGRLEQYFGPGTRLTVT.

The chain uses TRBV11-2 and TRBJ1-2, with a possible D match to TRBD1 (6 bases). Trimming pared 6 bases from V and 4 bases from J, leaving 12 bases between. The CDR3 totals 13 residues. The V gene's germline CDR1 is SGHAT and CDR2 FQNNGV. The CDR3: CASSRDTLYGYTF. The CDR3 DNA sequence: TGTGCCAGCAGTCGGGACACCCTCTATGGCTACACCTTC.

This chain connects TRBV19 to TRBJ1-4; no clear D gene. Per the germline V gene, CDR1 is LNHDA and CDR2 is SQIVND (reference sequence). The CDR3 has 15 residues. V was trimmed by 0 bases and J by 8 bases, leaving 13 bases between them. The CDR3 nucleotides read TGTGCCAGTAGTATAGACCCCCGCAAGAAAGAAAAACTGTTTTTT. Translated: CASSIDPRKKEKLFF.

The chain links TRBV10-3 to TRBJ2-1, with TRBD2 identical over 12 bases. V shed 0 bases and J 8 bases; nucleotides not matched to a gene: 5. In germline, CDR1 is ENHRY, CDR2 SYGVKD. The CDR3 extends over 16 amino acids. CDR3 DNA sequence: TGTGCCATCAGTGAGTCCTTAGGACTAGCGGGGTATGAGCAGTTCTTC. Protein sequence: CAISESLGLAGYEQFF.

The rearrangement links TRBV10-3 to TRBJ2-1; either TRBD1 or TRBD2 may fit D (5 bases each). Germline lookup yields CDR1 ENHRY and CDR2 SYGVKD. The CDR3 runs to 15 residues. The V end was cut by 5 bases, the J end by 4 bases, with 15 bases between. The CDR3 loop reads CAISPGTTFYNEQFF. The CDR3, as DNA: TGTGCCATCAGTCCCGGGACCACCTTTTACAATGAGCAGTTCTTC.

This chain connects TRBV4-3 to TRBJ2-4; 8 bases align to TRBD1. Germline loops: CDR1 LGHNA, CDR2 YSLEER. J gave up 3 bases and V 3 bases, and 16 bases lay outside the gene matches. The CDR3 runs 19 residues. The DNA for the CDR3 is TGCGCCAGCAGCCAGCTTGACGGACCGGGACAGGCGGGCAAAAACATTCAGTACTTC. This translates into CASSQLDGPGQAGKNIQYF.

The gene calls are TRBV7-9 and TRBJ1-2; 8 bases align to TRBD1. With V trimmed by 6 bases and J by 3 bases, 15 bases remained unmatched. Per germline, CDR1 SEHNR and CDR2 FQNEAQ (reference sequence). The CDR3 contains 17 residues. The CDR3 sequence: CASRGDQGASKYYGYTF. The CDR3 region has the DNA TGTGCCAGCAGAGGAGACCAGGGGGCGTCAAAGTACTATGGCTACACCTTC.

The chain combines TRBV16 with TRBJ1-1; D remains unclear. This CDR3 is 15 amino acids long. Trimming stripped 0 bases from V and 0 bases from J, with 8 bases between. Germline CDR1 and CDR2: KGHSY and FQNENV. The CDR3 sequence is CASSQSAGMNTEAFF. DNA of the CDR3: TGTGCCAGCAGCCAATCTGCAGGAATGAACACTGAAGCTTTCTTT. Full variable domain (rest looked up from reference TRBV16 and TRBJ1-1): GEEVAQTPKHLVRGEGQKAKLYCAPIKGHSYVFWYQQVLKNEFKFLISFQNENVFDETGMPKERFSAKCLPNSPCSLEIQATKLEDSAVYFCASSQSAGMNTEAFFGQGTRLTVV.

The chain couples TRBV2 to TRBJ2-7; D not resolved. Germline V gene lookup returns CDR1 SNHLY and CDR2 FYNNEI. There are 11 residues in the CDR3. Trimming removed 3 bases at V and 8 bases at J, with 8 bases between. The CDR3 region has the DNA TGTGCCAGCAGTGAGGTATTTCAGCAGTACTTC. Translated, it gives CASSEVFQQYF.

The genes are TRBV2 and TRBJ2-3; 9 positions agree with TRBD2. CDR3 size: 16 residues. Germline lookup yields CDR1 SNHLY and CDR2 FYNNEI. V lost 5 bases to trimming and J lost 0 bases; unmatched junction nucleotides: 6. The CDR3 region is CASSNLGLASTDTQYF. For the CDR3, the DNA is TGTGCCAGCAGTAACCTGGGACTAGCTAGCACAGATACGCAGTATTTT. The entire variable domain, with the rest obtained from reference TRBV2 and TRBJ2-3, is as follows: EPEVTQTPSHQVTQMGQEVILRCVPISNHLYFYWYRQILGQKVEFLVSFYNNEISEKSEIFDDQFSVERPDGSNFTLKIRSTKLEDSAMYFCASSNLGLASTDTQYFGPGTRLTVL.

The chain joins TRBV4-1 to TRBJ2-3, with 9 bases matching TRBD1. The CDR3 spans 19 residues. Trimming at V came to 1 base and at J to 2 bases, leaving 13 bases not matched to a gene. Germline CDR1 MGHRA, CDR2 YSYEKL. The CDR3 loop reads CASSQGTGVTLFITDTQYF. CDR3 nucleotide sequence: TGCGCCAGCAGCCAAGGGACAGGGGTTACACTTTTCATCACAGATACGCAGTATTTT.

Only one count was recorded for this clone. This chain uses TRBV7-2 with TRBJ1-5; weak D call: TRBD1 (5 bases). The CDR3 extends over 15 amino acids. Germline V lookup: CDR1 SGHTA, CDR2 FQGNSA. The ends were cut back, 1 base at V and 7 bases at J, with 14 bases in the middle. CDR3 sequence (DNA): TGTGCCAGCAGCTTAGTAACGGGGGAACACCAGCCCCAGCATTTT. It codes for CASSLVTGEHQPQHF.